This TCR beta chain was sequenced during a study of cytomegalovirus exposure and HLA in healthy donors. Study summary: Assignment to the Caucasian-associated ancestry cluster applied to 75% to 85% of the approximately 400 genotyped donors. Study-level findings and limits: Most TCR sequences were uncommon, yet certain public TCRs appeared in many donors. Upon later analysis, HLA-associated TCR beta chains proved more clonally expanded than other, equally common chains. V- and J-gene trimming of TCR beta was linked (in a later analysis) to a missense DCLRE1C variant.

The V end was cut by 2 bases, the J end by 4 bases, with 15 bases between. The germline V gene encodes CDR1 MNHEY and CDR2 SVGAGI. The CDR3 is 15 residues long. With regard to this clone: Its antigen is not identified.

The primer mix had 60 Vbeta and 13 Jbeta primers. The repertoire was sequenced with immunoSEQ multiplex PCR; TCRdb's copy has only in-frame clones and lacks some. The repertoire has some 130,000 clones, about 70% of them found once; the top ten carry 3% to 3.5%. The sequence derives from a man in his forties in good health and CMV-seronegative. Sequenced material: PBMCs. The chain recombines TRBV6-5 with TRBJ2-7; possibly TRBD2 for D (6 bases). As DNA, the CDR3 is TGTGCCAGCAGTTACAGGGACTCGGGTGGATACGAGCAGTACTTC. Translating it yields CASSYRDSGGYEQYF.